A single sample gave rise to the 18 T cell receptor beta chains below, sequenced in a study of T cell repertoires in cytomegalovirus infection. MiXCR, applied by TCRdb to the reads, yields one record per CDR3 protein. The sample shows a few hundred thousand distinct CDR3 sequences, around a tenth of them seen only once. Input material: PBMCs. Source of these receptors: a human donor in good health (CMV status not recorded). Some clones in this sample may be carry-over from other donors' samples.

This clonotype has ten or more counts. This sequence joins TRBV7-2 and TRBJ1-3; 8 bases align to TRBD1. From germline, CDR1 is SGHTA and CDR2 FQGNSA. J gave up 4 bases and V 1 base, and 3 bases lay outside the gene matches. This CDR3 comprises 15 residues. CDR3 sequence: CASSLGWTGGNTIYF. In DNA, the CDR3 is TGTGCCAGCAGCTTAGGGTGGACAGGGGGAAACACCATATATTTT.

There are many counts of this clonotype. The chain carries TRBV7-2 and TRBJ2-7; perhaps TRBD2 as D (6 bases). The CDR3 is 14 amino acids. Germline CDR1 is SGHTA and CDR2 is FQGNSA. The V end was cut by 4 bases, the J end by 3 bases, with 13 bases between. Here the CDR3 DNA reads TGTGCCAGCAGCTACCTGATCGGGGGCTACGAGCAGTACTTC. It is translated as CASSYLIGGYEQYF.

The chain combines TRBV6-4 with TRBJ1-1; tentative D call: TRBD1 (5 bases). Germline V gene sequence: CDR1 MRHNA, CDR2 SNTAGT. The CDR3 contains 16 residues. V was pared by 6 bases and J by 0 bases, with 17 bases between. This chain's CDR3 is CASRVGVLFMNTEAFF. CDR3 in DNA: TGTGCCAGCAGGGTGGGGGTCCTCTTTATGAACACTGAAGCTTTCTTT.

In its sample, this clonotype was seen once. A much more abundant neighbour one base away suggests this may be a read error. The V gene is TRBV6-8, the J gene TRBJ2-3, with 10 bases matching TRBD2. The CDR3 covers 18 residues. From germline, CDR1 is MNHGY and CDR2 SAAAGT. The CDR3 region has the DNA TGTGCCAGCAGTTTTCTCCTCCGCCTAGCGGGAGTGGCAGATATGCAGTATTTT. Its translation: CASSFLLRLAGVADMQYF.

The table lists this clonotype with a few counts. This CDR3 reads CASSSPGTGVRGYTF. CDR3 bases: TGTGCCAGCAGTTCCCCCGGGACAGGGGTCAGAGGCTACACCTTC. The chain employs TRBV27 and TRBJ1-2, with TRBD1 matching over 10 bases. J lost 8 bases, V lost 4 bases, and 10 bases had no gene match. Germline values: CDR1 MNHEY, CDR2 SMNVEV (reference sequence). This CDR3 has 15 residues.

This clonotype has just a few counts. The chain has TRBV29-1 and TRBJ2-3; D is undetermined. The germline V and J ends were trimmed by 4 bases and 2 bases, with 7 bases remaining between them. CDR1 and CDR2 (germline): SQVTM, ANQGSEA. The CDR3 runs 12 residues. The CDR3 DNA is TGCAGCGTTGTGGCTTCCACAGATACGCAGTATTTT. Its protein product is CSVVASTDTQYF.

In its sample, this clonotype was seen many times. The V call is TRBV12-3 or TRBV12-4, the J call TRBJ2-3; TRBD2 might be the D (5 bases). The germline V and J ends were trimmed by 5 bases and 0 bases, with 15 bases remaining between them. This CDR3 contains 16 residues. This CDR3 reads CASSPSGTLSTDTQYF. Written as DNA, the CDR3 is TGTGCCAGCAGTCCCAGCGGCACCCTTAGCACAGATACGCAGTATTTT.

Ten or more counts support this clonotype. This chain links TRBV7-2 with TRBJ2-2, with unresolved D. Germline V lookup: CDR1 SGHTA, CDR2 FQGNSA. The CDR3 is 15 residues long. The germline V and J ends were trimmed by 1 base and 2 bases, with 8 bases remaining between them. The CDR3 DNA is TGTGCCAGCAGCTTAGTTGGGCCAAACACCGGGGAGCTGTTTTTT. It specifies CASSLVGPNTGELFF.

The rearrangement uses TRBV28 and TRBJ1-2; no firm D call. Germline CDR1 reads MDHEN; CDR2 reads SYDVKM. The V and J ends lost 7 bases and 8 bases respectively, with 20 bases between them. The CDR3 loop spans 14 amino acids. The CDR3, as DNA: TGTGCCAGCACCGCCTCACTACTGCCGAGGGGCTACACCTTC. Translating gives CASTASLLPRGYTF.

This clonotype was picked up a small number of times. The chain combines TRBV19 with TRBJ1-5, with D possibly being TRBD1 (5 bases). The CDR3 runs 14 residues. The V gene lost 6 bases and the J gene lost 3 bases, with 12 bases spanning the gap. Germline V CDR1 and CDR2: LNHDA, SQIVND (reference sequence). CDR3 region: CASRPGRLNQPQHF. CDR3 DNA sequence: TGTGCCAGTAGACCGGGACGGCTCAATCAGCCCCAGCATTTT.

This clonotype was observed at least ten times. The V call is TRBV7-2, the J call TRBJ2-3, with 8 bases identical to TRBD2. Germline V CDR1 and CDR2: SGHTA, FQGNSA. Germline trimming cut 6 bases from V and 5 bases from J; bases unmatched to any gene: 13. This CDR3 is 16 amino acids long. As DNA, the CDR3 is TGTGCCAGCAGTTCCCAAGGGACTAGTCATATAGATACGCAGTATTTT. Protein: CASSSQGTSHIDTQYF. Looking up the rest from reference TRBV7-2 and TRBJ2-3 gives the full variable domain: GAGVSQSPSNKVTEKGKDVELRCDPISGHTALYWYRQSLGQGLEFLIYFQGNSAPDKSGLPSDRFSAERTGGSVSTLTIQRTQQEDSAVYLCASSSQGTSHIDTQYFGPGTRLTVL.

This clonotype was recorded a few times. The rearrangement uses TRBV19 and TRBJ2-2; D might be TRBD2 (6 bases). Germline CDR1 and CDR2: LNHDA and SQIVND (reference sequence). The V end lost 6 bases, the J end lost 6 bases, and 23 bases lay between the germline ends. The CDR3 covers 17 residues. CDR3 sequence (DNA): TGTGCCAGTAGAACCAGCACAGGCGGGAAGGCGGCCGGGGAGCTGTTTTTT. Residues: CASRTSTGGKAAGELFF.

In this sample, this clonotype turned up a few times. This rearrangement joins TRBV20-1 to TRBJ1-5; D is unclear. V was trimmed by 3 bases and J by 5 bases, leaving 14 bases between them. From germline, CDR1 is DFQATT and CDR2 SNEGSKA (reference sequence). This CDR3 is built from 14 residues. The CDR3 protein is CSASPGRPYQPQHF. Here the CDR3 DNA reads TGCAGTGCTAGCCCCGGGCGACCATATCAGCCCCAGCATTTT.

This clonotype was counted a few times. This rearrangement joins TRBV2 to TRBJ2-1; 10 bases fit TRBD2. Unmatched junction bases numbered 6, after V lost 0 bases and J lost 4 bases. Germline-derived CDR1 and CDR2 are SNHLY and FYNNEI. This CDR3 region has 17 residues. The CDR3 reads CASSEALRTSGYNEQFF. The CDR3 DNA reads TGTGCCAGCAGTGAAGCACTGAGGACTAGCGGATACAATGAGCAGTTCTTC.

This clonotype has at least ten counts. This chain's CDR3 is CASSSRTSGGISYEQYF. For the CDR3, the DNA is TGTGCCAGCAGCTCAAGGACTAGCGGTGGGATTTCCTACGAGCAGTACTTC. The chain joins TRBV7-9 to TRBJ2-7, with 10 bases aligning to TRBD2. The CDR3 loop spans 17 amino acids. J lost 1 base, V lost 4 bases, and 10 bases had no gene match. Germline lookup yields CDR1 SEHNR and CDR2 FQNEAQ (reference sequence).

Ten or more counts support this clonotype. The J gene is TRBJ1-5, the V gene TRBV12-3 or TRBV12-4, with D unresolved. This CDR3 spans 14 amino acids. Trimming took off 6 bases at V and 6 bases at J, with 15 bases between the two ends. The CDR3 protein is CASSLRPTLQPQHF. CDR3 nucleotides: TGTGCCAGCAGCCTCCGACCGACTCTTCAGCCCCAGCATTTT.

Details on this clonotype: A much more abundant neighbour one base away suggests this may be a read error. CDR3 sequence (DNA): TGCAGTGCTCTCGGGACTAGCGGGGGTATCACGCGGGGTGAGCAGTACTTC. Protein sequence: CSALGTSGGITRGEQYF. The rearrangement links TRBV20-1 to TRBJ2-1, with 14 positions matching TRBD2. TRBJ2-7 explains the end of the DNA better; the J call may be wrong. Germline CDR1 and CDR2: DFQATT and SNEGSKA (reference sequence). This CDR3 is built from 17 residues.

This clonotype has at least ten counts. This chain links TRBV7-2 with TRBJ1-3; D not resolved. The CDR3 is 15 residues long. Germline loops: CDR1 SGHTA, CDR2 FQGNSA. The V gene lost 1 base and the J gene lost 0 bases, with 7 bases spanning the gap. The DNA for the CDR3 is TGTGCCAGCAGCTTAGTCGGGAGCTCTGGAAACACCATATATTTT. Protein sequence: CASSLVGSSGNTIYF.